The 7 T cell receptor beta chains below were found in one sample sequenced in a study of shared clonotypes between healthy human individuals. Generated by immunoSEQ multiplex PCR, the TCRdb table keeps only in-frame clones and is missing some. This sample carries 950,000 to 1,100,000 clones, 70% to 80% of them seen once, and the ten largest clones take approximately 1.5%. Sample: memory CD4+ T cells sorted from blood. Specified subset: CD45RA-negative fraction. The receptor set was obtained from a man aged 18 to 30 in good health.

This clone occurred once. The chain carries TRBV6-1 and TRBJ2-3; no firm D call. V was shortened by 10 bases and J by 2 bases, with 13 bases between the two germline ends. The CDR3 contains 13 residues. The germline CDR1 and CDR2 sequences are MNHNS and SASEGT. CDR3 bases: TGTGCCACCCAAGAGGAGATCACAGATACGCAGTATTTT. Protein sequence: CATQEEITDTQYF.

This sequence joins TRBV30 and TRBJ2-1, with 7 bases matching TRBD2. Looked up from germline, CDR1 is GTSNPN and CDR2 is SVGIG (reference sequence). Trimming removed 3 bases from V and 8 bases from J; junction bases left unmatched: 10. The CDR3 length is 14 residues. This CDR3 is CAWRGRGGLDEQFF. CDR3 in DNA: TGTGCCTGGAGGGGAAGGGGAGGGCTTGATGAGCAGTTCTTC.

The chain recombines TRBV7-9 with TRBJ2-2, with D perhaps matching TRBD2 (7 bases). Per germline, CDR1 SEHNR and CDR2 FQNEAQ (reference sequence). There are 15 residues in the CDR3. Trimming pared 11 bases from V and 3 bases from J, leaving 19 bases between. Here the CDR3 reads CAPGGQGKDTGELFF. CDR3 coding DNA: TGTGCCCCCGGGGGGCAGGGTAAAGACACCGGGGAGCTGTTTTTT.

J is TRBJ2-1 and V is TRBV10-3; D remains unclear. V lost 6 bases to trimming and J lost 5 bases, with 20 bases between them. The length of the CDR3 is 16 residues. The germline V gene encodes CDR1 ENHRY and CDR2 SYGVKD. CDR3 bases: TGTGCCATCAGCGATACGCTCACTGGCGATAACAATGAGCAGTTCTTC. It translates to CAISDTLTGDNNEQFF.

V usage is TRBV10-3 and J usage is TRBJ1-1, with D possibly being TRBD1 (5 bases). The CDR3 length is 11 residues. Trimming left V 6 bases short and J 4 bases short, with 6 bases between. CDR1 and CDR2 from the germline V gene are ENHRY and SYGVKD. This CDR3 reads CAISQGTEAFF. CDR3 sequence (DNA): TGTGCCATCAGCCAGGGCACTGAAGCTTTCTTT.

This chain uses TRBV5-8 with TRBJ1-5; tentatively, D is TRBD1 (6 bases). This CDR3 contains 14 residues. The V gene lost 6 bases and the J gene lost 4 bases, with 14 bases spanning the gap. From germline, CDR1 is SGHTS and CDR2 YDEGEE. CDR3: CASNRGGRNQPQHF. In DNA form, the CDR3 reads TGTGCCAGCAACCGGGGGGGGCGGAATCAGCCCCAGCATTTT.

The V and J genes are TRBV27 and TRBJ1-5, with 10 bases that match TRBD1. Germline assignment: CDR1 MNHEY and CDR2 SMNVEV (reference sequence). V lost 5 bases to trimming and J lost 2 bases; unmatched junction nucleotides: 3. The CDR3 sequence is 15 residues long. CDR3 residues: CASSADRGGNQPQHF. The CDR3 DNA reads TGTGCCAGCAGTGCGGACAGGGGGGGCAATCAGCCCCAGCATTTT.